This T cell receptor (beta chain) was found in a study of cytomegalovirus exposure and HLA in healthy donors. Study information: As released early, the data held around 80 million unique TCRs from HLA-typed donors. The study's findings and limits: Fewer N-insertions than the roughly 600-donor mean were reportedly shown by an Asian-associated ancestry cluster in a later analysis.

The CDR3 runs to 13 residues. The V gene lost 7 bases and the J gene lost 1 base, with 13 bases spanning the gap. Looked up from germline, CDR1 is GTSNPN and CDR2 is SVGIG (reference sequence). As regards this clone: Antigen: not known.

Amplification used 60 Vbeta primers and 13 Jbeta primers. TCRdb's table, derived via immunoSEQ multiplex PCR, lists solely in-frame clones and lacks some. The ten most abundant clones cover 0.96% of a sample with 110,000 to 150,000 clones. The clonotype comes from a male donor in good health and CMV-seronegative. The sequenced sample consisted of PBMCs. J is TRBJ1-1 and V is TRBV30; D not certain. CDR3 DNA: TGTGCCTCCACGAGACGGGAGAACACTGAAGCTTTCTTT. Amino acid sequence: CASTRRENTEAFF.